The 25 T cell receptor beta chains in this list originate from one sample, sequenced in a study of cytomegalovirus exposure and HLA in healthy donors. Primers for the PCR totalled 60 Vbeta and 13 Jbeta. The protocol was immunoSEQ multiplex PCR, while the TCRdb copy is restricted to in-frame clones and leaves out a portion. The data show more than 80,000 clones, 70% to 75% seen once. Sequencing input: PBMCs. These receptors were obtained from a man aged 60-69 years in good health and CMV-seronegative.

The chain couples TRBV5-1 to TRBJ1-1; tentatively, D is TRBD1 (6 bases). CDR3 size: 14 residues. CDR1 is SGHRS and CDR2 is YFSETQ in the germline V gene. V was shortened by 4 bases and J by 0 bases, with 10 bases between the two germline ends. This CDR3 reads CASSTDSMNTEAFF. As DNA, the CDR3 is TGCGCCAGCAGCACGGACAGCATGAACACTGAAGCTTTCTTT.

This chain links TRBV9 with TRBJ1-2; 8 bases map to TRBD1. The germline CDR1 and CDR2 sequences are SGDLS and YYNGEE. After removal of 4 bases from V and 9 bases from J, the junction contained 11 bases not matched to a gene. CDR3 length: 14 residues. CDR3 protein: CASSRDRGTISYTF. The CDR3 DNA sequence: TGTGCCAGCAGCCGCGACAGGGGTACTATTAGCTACACCTTC.

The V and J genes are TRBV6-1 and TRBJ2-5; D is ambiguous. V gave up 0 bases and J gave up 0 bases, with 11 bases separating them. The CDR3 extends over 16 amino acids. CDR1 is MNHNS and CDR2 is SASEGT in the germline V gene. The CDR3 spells CASSEAHGVYQETQYF. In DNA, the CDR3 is TGTGCCAGCAGTGAAGCCCACGGTGTTTACCAAGAGACCCAGTACTTC.

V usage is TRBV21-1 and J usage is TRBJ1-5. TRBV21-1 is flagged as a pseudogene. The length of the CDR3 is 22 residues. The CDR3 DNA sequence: TGTGCCAGCAGCACAAAGATGGGCTCGGAGGGTCAGGAGGGGAATAGCAATCAGCCCCAGCATTTT. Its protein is CASSTKMGSEGQEGNSNQPQHF.

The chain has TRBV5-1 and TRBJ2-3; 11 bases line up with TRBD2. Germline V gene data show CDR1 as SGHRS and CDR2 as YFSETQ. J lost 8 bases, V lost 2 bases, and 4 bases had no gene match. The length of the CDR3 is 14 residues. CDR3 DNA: TGCGCCAGCAGCTTAACTAGCGGGGGAGGTACGCAGTATTTT. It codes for CASSLTSGGGTQYF.

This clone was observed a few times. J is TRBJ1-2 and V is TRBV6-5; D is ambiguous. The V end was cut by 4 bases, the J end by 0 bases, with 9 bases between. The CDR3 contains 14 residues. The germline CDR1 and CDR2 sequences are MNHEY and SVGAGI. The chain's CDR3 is CASSWGATNYGYTF. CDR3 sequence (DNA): TGTGCCAGCAGTTGGGGAGCGACTAACTATGGCTACACCTTC.

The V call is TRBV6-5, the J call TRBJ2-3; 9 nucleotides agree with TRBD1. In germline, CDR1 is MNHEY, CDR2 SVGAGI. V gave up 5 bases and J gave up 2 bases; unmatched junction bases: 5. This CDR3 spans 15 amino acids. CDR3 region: CASSPRTGVTDTQYF. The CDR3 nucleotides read TGTGCCAGCAGTCCCCGGACAGGGGTCACAGATACGCAGTATTTT.

The CDR3 loop reads CASSDRGLAKNIQYF. The CDR3 region has the DNA TGTGCCAGCAGTGACCGTGGGCTAGCCAAAAACATTCAGTACTTC. The chain is built from TRBV27 and TRBJ2-4; D gene uncertain. V lost 5 bases and J 0 bases, leaving 11 bases between the germline ends. The CDR3 is 15 amino acids. The germline V gene has CDR1 MNHEY and CDR2 SMNVEV (reference sequence).

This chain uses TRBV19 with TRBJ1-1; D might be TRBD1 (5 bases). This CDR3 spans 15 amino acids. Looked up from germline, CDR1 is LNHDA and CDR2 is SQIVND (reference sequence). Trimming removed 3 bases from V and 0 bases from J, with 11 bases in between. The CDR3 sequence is CASSMMGGVNTEAFF. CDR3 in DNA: TGTGCCAGTAGTATGATGGGGGGAGTGAACACTGAAGCTTTCTTT. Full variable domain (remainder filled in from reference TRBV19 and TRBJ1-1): DGGITQSPKYLFRKEGQNVTLSCEQNLNHDAMYWYRQDPGQGLRLIYYSQIVNDFQKGDIAEGYSVSREKKESFPLTVTSAQKNPTAFYLCASSMMGGVNTEAFFGQGTRLTVV.

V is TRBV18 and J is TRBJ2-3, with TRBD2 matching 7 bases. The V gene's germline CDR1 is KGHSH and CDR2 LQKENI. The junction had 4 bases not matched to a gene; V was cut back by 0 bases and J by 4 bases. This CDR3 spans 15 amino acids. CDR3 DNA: TGTGCCAGCTCACCACCCGGACTAGTAGCAGATACGCAGTATTTT. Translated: CASSPPGLVADTQYF.

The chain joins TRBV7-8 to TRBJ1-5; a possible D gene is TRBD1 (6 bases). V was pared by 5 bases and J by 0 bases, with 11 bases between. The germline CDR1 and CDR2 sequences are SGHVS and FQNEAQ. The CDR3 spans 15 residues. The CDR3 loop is CASSPLRGSNQPQHF. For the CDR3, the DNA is TGTGCCAGCAGCCCTCTCAGGGGTAGCAATCAGCCCCAGCATTTT.

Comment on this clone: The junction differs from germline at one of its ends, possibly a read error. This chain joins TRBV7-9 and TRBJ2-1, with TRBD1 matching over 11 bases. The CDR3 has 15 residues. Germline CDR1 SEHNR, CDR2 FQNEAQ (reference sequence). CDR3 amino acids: CSSSFAGTGGNEQFF. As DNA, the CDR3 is TGTTCCAGCAGCTTCGCCGGGACAGGGGGCAATGAGCAGTTCTTC.

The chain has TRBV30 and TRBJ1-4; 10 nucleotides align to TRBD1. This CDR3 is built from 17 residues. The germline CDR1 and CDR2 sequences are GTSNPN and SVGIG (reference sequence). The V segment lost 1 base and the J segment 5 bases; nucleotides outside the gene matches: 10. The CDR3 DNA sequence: TGTGCCTGGAGTGCCCCGGACAGGGGGTTTCGCAATGAAAAACTGTTTTTT. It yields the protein CAWSAPDRGFRNEKLFF.

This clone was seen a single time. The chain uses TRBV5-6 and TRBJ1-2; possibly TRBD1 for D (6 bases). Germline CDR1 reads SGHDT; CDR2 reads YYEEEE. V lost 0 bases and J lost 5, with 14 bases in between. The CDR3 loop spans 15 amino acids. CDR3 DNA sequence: TGTGCCAGCAGCTTGGAGCCTCGGGGGGCTTATGGCTACACCTTC. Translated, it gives CASSLEPRGAYGYTF.

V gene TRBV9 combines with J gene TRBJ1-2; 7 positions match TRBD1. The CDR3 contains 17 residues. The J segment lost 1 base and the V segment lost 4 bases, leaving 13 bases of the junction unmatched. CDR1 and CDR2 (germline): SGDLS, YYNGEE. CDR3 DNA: TGTGCCAGCAGCACGCCCCCCCGGGACAGCGTTAACTATGGCTACACCTTC. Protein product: CASSTPPRDSVNYGYTF.

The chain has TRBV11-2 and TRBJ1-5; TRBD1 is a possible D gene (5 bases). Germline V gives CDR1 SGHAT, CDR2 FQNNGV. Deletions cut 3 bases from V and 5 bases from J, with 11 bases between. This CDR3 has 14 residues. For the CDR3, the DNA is TGTGCCAGCAGCTTTACGGGGGAGGATCAGCCCCAGCATTTT. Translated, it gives CASSFTGEDQPQHF.

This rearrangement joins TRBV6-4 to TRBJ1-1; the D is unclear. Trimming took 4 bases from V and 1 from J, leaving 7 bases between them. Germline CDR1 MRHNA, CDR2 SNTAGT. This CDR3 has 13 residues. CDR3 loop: CASSAGPNTEAFF. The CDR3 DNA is TGTGCCAGCAGTGCAGGCCCGAACACTGAAGCTTTCTTT.

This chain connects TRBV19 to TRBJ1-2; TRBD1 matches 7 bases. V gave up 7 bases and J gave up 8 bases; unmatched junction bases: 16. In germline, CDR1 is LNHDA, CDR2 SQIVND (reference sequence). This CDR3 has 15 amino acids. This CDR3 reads CASTFGGRGDEGYTF. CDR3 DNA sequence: TGTGCCAGTACCTTCGGGGGCAGGGGGGACGAAGGCTACACCTTC.

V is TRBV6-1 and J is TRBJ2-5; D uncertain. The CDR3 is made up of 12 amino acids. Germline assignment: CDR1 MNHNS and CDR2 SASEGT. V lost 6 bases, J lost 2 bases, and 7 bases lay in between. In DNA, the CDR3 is TGTGCCAGCAGAGCGTTTCAAGAGACCCAGTACTTC. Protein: CASRAFQETQYF.

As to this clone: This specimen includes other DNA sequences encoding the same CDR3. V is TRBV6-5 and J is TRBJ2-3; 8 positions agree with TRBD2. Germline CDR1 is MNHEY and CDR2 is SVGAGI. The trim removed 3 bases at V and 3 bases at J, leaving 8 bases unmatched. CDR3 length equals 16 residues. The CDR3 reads CASSYRTSGRTDTQYF. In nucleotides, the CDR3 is TGTGCCAGCAGTTATAGAACTAGCGGAAGAACAGATACGCAGTATTTT.

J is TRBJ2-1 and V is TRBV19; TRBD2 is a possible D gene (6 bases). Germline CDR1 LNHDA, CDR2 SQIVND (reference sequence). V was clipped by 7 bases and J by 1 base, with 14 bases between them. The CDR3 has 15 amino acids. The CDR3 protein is CASTLDGGSYNEQFF. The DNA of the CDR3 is TGTGCCAGTACCCTCGACGGGGGATCCTACAATGAGCAGTTCTTC.

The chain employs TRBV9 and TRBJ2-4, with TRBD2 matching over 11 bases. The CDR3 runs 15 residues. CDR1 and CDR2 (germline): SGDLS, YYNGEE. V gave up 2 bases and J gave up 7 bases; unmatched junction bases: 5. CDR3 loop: CASSVSASGGNIQYF. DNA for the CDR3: TGTGCCAGCAGCGTCTCGGCTAGCGGGGGGAACATTCAGTACTTC.

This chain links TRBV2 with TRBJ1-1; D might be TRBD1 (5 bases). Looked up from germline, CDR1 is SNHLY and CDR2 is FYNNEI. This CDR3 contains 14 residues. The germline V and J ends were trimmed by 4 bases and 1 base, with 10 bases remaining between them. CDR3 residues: CASSVDSSNTEAFF. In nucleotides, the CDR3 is TGTGCCAGCAGTGTCGACAGCTCGAACACTGAAGCTTTCTTT.

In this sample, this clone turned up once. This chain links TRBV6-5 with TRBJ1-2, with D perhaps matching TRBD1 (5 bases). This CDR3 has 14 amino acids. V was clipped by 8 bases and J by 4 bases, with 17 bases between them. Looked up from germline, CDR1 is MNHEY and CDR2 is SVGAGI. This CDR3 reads CASSPTDIFYGYTF. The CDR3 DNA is TGTGCCAGCTCCCCGACAGATATATTCTATGGCTACACCTTC.

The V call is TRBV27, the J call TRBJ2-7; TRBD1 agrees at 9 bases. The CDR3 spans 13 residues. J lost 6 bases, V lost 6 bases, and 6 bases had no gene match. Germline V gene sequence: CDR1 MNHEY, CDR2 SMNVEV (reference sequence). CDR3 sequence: CASRGTGKVEQYF. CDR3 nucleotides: TGTGCCAGCAGAGGGACAGGGAAAGTCGAGCAGTACTTC.